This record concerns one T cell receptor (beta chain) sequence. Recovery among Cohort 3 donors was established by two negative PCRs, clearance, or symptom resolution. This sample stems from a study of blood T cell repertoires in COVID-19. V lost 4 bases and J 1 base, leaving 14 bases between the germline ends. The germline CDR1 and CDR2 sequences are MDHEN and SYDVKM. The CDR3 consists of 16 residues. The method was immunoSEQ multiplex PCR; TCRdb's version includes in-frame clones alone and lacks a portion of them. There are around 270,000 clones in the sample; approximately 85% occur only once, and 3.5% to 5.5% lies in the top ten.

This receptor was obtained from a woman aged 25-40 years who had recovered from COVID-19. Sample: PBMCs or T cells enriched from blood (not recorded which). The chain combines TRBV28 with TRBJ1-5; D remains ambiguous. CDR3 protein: CASSSPQGGSNQPQHF. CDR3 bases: TGTGCCAGCAGTTCCCCACAAGGCGGCAGCAATCAGCCCCAGCATTTT.